Below are 12 T cell receptor beta chains sequenced from a single sample in a study of CD8+ T cells in alopecia areata. cDNA reverse transcribed from extracted RNA served as the sequencing template. Generated by immunoSEQ multiplex PCR, the TCRdb table keeps only in-frame clones and is missing some. This table holds roughly 100,000 clones, 86% found once. Indicated treatment: oral pan-JAK inhibitor, 5-10 mg twice daily. The specimen comprised CD8+ T cells sorted from blood, sampled at approximately week 30, from a patient treated with tofacitinib. The origin of the receptors is a human donor with alopecia areata.

For the CDR3, the DNA is TGTGCCAGCAGCGACAGCTATAGCAATCAGCCCCAGCATTTT. Translated, it gives CASSDSYSNQPQHF. The rearrangement uses TRBV5-6 and TRBJ1-5; maybe TRBD1 (5 bases). The germline V and J ends were trimmed by 4 bases and 0 bases, with 8 bases remaining between them. Per the germline V gene, CDR1 is SGHDT and CDR2 is YYEEEE. The CDR3 runs to 14 residues.

This rearrangement joins TRBV7-2 to TRBJ2-5; D remains unclear. The tail of the sequence fits TRBJ2-7 better, so the J call may be wrong. The CDR3 is 13 amino acids. The germline V gene encodes CDR1 SGHTA and CDR2 FQGNSA. The CDR3 DNA sequence: TGTGCCAGCAGACCGATTTTGGCCCACGAGCAGTACTTC. Its protein product is CASRPILAHEQYF.

The chain is built from TRBV27 and TRBJ1-3, with 8 bases lining up with TRBD1. The V gene end was trimmed by 5 bases and the J gene end by 0 bases; junction bases not matched to a gene: 12. Germline CDR1 MNHEY, CDR2 SMNVEV (reference sequence). The CDR3 is 18 residues long. The CDR3 nucleotides are TGTGCCAGCAGTGCAACAGGGGGGCCCGATCTCTCTGGAAACACCATATATTTT. It encodes CASSATGGPDLSGNTIYF.

V gene TRBV27 combines with J gene TRBJ2-2; no reliable D call. Germline loops: CDR1 MNHEY, CDR2 SMNVEV (reference sequence). This CDR3 region has 15 residues. V was clipped by 0 bases and J by 6 bases, with 11 bases between them. The CDR3 loop reads CASSLSASRSGELFF. CDR3 sequence (DNA): TGTGCCAGCAGTTTATCGGCTAGTCGGTCCGGGGAGCTGTTTTTT.

This clone was observed a single time. The V call is TRBV11-2, the J call TRBJ2-7; 7 bases align to TRBD1. The CDR3 has 16 residues. The ends lost 6 bases at V and 2 bases at J; junction bases unmatched: 13. The germline V gene encodes CDR1 SGHAT and CDR2 FQNNGV. CDR3 protein: CASRPIPRDRAYEQYF. The CDR3 nucleotides are TGTGCCAGCAGGCCTATACCCCGGGACAGAGCCTACGAGCAGTACTTC.

This chain links TRBV5-6 with TRBJ2-2; D is undetermined. This CDR3 spans 12 amino acids. The V gene's germline CDR1 is SGHDT and CDR2 YYEEEE. V lost 4 bases and J lost 8, with 9 bases in between. DNA for the CDR3: TGTGCCAGCAGCGATCAGTTTGGGGAGCTGTTTTTT. It encodes CASSDQFGELFF.

DNA of the CDR3: TGTGCCAGCAGCACGCCCTTGCGGGGTGAAGCTTTCTTT. This gives the protein CASSTPLRGEAFF. The chain uses TRBV7-9 and TRBJ1-1; D remains ambiguous. This CDR3 spans 13 amino acids. Germline CDR1 and CDR2: SEHNR and FQNEAQ (reference sequence). The V gene lost 5 bases and the J gene lost 7 bases, with 14 bases spanning the gap.

This rearrangement joins TRBV5-5 to TRBJ2-7; tentatively, D is TRBD2 (6 bases). The CDR3 sequence is 14 residues long. Germline V gene data show CDR1 as SGHKS and CDR2 as YYEKEE (reference sequence). The V end lost 7 bases, the J end lost 5 bases, and 19 bases lay between the germline ends. CDR3 loop: CASDLGLGLDEQYF. CDR3 bases: TGTGCCAGCGACTTGGGACTGGGGTTGGACGAGCAGTACTTC.

The chain couples TRBV27 to TRBJ2-5; D gene uncertain. Germline assignment: CDR1 MNHEY and CDR2 SMNVEV (reference sequence). The V gene lost 3 bases and the J gene lost 6 bases, with 5 bases spanning the gap. The CDR3 loop spans 11 amino acids. CDR3 DNA sequence: TGTGCCAGCAGTTTCGGAAAGACCCAGTACTTC. Protein product: CASSFGKTQYF.

This rearrangement joins TRBV27 to TRBJ2-1, with D perhaps TRBD2 (5 bases). Trimming took 5 bases from V and 9 from J, leaving 8 bases between them. CDR3 size: 11 residues. The germline V gene encodes CDR1 MNHEY and CDR2 SMNVEV (reference sequence). The CDR3 DNA is TGTGCCAGCAGTCGAGGGCGTGAGCAGTTCTTC. Amino acid sequence: CASSRGREQFF.

In DNA form, the CDR3 reads TGTGCCAGCAGCCATCCACAAGGGGAGGGGATCTACGAGCAGTACTTC. Amino acids: CASSHPQGEGIYEQYF. V is TRBV14 and J is TRBJ2-7, with 7 positions matching TRBD2. V was clipped by 3 bases and J by 3 bases; unmatched bases: 11. Germline V lookup: CDR1 SGHDN, CDR2 FVKESK. The CDR3 has 16 residues.

The chain uses TRBV7-9 and TRBJ2-7; 8 positions match TRBD1. The V gene's germline CDR1 is SEHNR and CDR2 FQNEAQ (reference sequence). The junction had 5 bases not matched to a gene; V was cut back by 3 bases and J by 1 base. The CDR3 consists of 15 residues. The CDR3 DNA is TGTGCCAGCAGCTTCGGTGACAGGGGTTCCTACGAGCAGTACTTC. Translation: CASSFGDRGSYEQYF.